The 29 T cell receptor beta chains below were found in one sample sequenced in a study of T cells in Graves' hyperthyroidism and ophthalmopathy. TCR beta CDR3 regions were amplified from RNA transcripts. During a first-round RT-PCR of the TCR CDR3, the HTBI primer set was used. TCRdb processed the multiplex PCR reads anew with MiXCR; each CDR3 protein has one entry. The repertoire holds under 250,000 distinct CDR3 sequences, with about 24% as singletons. The specimen was blood. The receptor source for this set is a woman between 40 and 50 years old with Graves' ophthalmopathy.

At least ten counts were recorded for this clonotype. The genes are TRBV20-1 and TRBJ2-7, with D perhaps TRBD2 (5 bases). The CDR3 is made up of 12 amino acids. V lost 7 bases to trimming and J lost 3 bases, with 13 bases between them. The germline V gene encodes CDR1 DFQATT and CDR2 SNEGSKA (reference sequence). Here the CDR3 reads CSGTRADYEQYF. For the CDR3, the DNA is TGCAGTGGGACGCGAGCGGACTACGAGCAGTACTTC.

This clonotype was counted ten times or more. One base away lies a much larger clone, so this may be a sequencing read error. The conserved closing phenylalanine or tryptophan is absent in this CDR3, likely reflecting a read error. V usage is TRBV12-3 or TRBV12-4 and J usage is TRBJ2-7; 8 nucleotides align to TRBD1. Trimming took 5 bases from V and 3 from J; bases not matched to a gene: 3. This CDR3 is built from 13 residues. The DNA of the CDR3 is TGTGCCAGCAGTGAGGACAGGGTCTACGAGCAGTACTCC. This gives the protein CASSEDRVYEQYS.

The rearrangement uses TRBV6-4 and TRBJ2-5; 10 nucleotides match TRBD1. The length of the CDR3 is 15 residues. Trimming removed 3 bases from V and 5 bases from J; junction bases left unmatched: 6. Germline-derived CDR1 and CDR2 are MRHNA and SNTAGT. CDR3 in amino acids: CASSEVGQGFETQYF. CDR3 nucleotides: TGTGCCAGCAGTGAAGTGGGACAGGGGTTTGAGACCCAGTACTTC.

This clonotype appeared a single time. This chain joins TRBV6-1 and TRBJ1-5, with 8 bases matching TRBD1. CDR3 length equals 14 residues. Trimming at V came to 7 bases and at J to 3 bases, leaving 5 bases not matched to a gene. Germline assignment: CDR1 MNHNS and CDR2 SASEGT. The CDR3: CASTDRDTNQPQHF. CDR3 DNA: TGTGCCAGCACGGACAGGGACACCAATCAGCCCCAGCATTTT.

This clonotype was observed a handful of times. V and J are TRBV30 and TRBJ1-5; the D gene is possibly TRBD1 (5 bases). CDR1 and CDR2 from the germline V gene are GTSNPN and SVGIG (reference sequence). The V gene lost 3 bases and the J gene lost 3 bases, with 21 bases spanning the gap. This CDR3 spans 17 amino acids. CDR3: CAWSLPPPGPYNQPQHF. In DNA form, the CDR3 reads TGTGCCTGGAGCCTTCCCCCACCGGGACCGTACAATCAGCCCCAGCATTTT.

CDR3 amino acids: CASSIGNYEQYF. The CDR3 nucleotides read TGTGCCAGCAGCATAGGGAATTACGAGCAGTACTTC. The chain joins TRBV6-2 or TRBV6-3 to TRBJ2-7; D not resolved. V lost 6 bases and J 4 bases, leaving 10 bases between the germline ends. CDR1 is MNHEY and CDR2 is SVGEGT in the germline V gene. The CDR3 loop spans 12 amino acids.

The V gene is TRBV5-1, the J gene TRBJ1-1, with 7 bases fitting TRBD1. V lost 3 bases and J lost 1; bases outside the gene matches: 6. Germline V gene sequence: CDR1 SGHRS, CDR2 YFSETQ. The CDR3 extends over 15 amino acids. The CDR3 DNA follows: TGCGCCAGCAGCTACCGGGACAGCTCGAACACTGAAGCTTTCTTT. Translating gives CASSYRDSSNTEAFF.

The chain couples TRBV12-3 or TRBV12-4 to TRBJ2-7; 9 positions match TRBD1. With V trimmed by 3 bases and J by 7 bases, 10 bases remained unmatched. The CDR3 loop spans 15 amino acids. The CDR3 region has the DNA TGTGCCAGCAGTTTGGGGGACAGGGAAGCTTGGGAGCAGTACTTC. Translating it yields CASSLGDREAWEQYF.

By share, this clonotype ranks as medium-sized (0.01 to 0.1%). The chain is built from TRBV6-1 and TRBJ1-5; D uncertain. V lost 3 bases and J lost 6, with 9 bases in between. The CDR3 extends over 13 amino acids. Germline CDR1 is MNHNS and CDR2 is SASEGT. The CDR3 region is CASSEAVGQPQHF. In DNA, the CDR3 is TGTGCCAGCAGTGAGGCCGTGGGTCAGCCCCAGCATTTT.

This clonotype was observed a handful of times. The junction departs from germline at one end; a sequencing error may be responsible. The chain recombines TRBV6-1 with TRBJ2-7; D remains ambiguous. This CDR3 is 14 amino acids long. Germline lookup yields CDR1 MNHNS and CDR2 SASEGT. CDR3 sequence (DNA): TGTGCCAGCAGAGACCAAATGGGCTCCAACGAGCAGTACTTC. It is translated as CASRDQMGSNEQYF.

This clonotype was recorded at least ten times. V gene TRBV9 combines with J gene TRBJ2-7; 8 bases align to TRBD2. CDR3 length equals 15 residues. Per the germline V gene, CDR1 is SGDLS and CDR2 is YYNGEE. The V segment lost 0 bases and the J segment 3 bases; nucleotides outside the gene matches: 5. The CDR3 region is CASSVAGGALYEQYF. CDR3 coding DNA: TGTGCCAGCAGCGTAGCGGGAGGGGCTCTCTACGAGCAGTACTTC.

This clonotype occurred many times. This rearrangement joins TRBV29-1 to TRBJ2-7, with 9 bases aligning to TRBD2. The CDR3 is made up of 13 amino acids. Per germline, CDR1 SQVTM and CDR2 ANQGSEA. J gave up 3 bases and V 7 bases, and 7 bases lay outside the gene matches. The CDR3 region is CSATGLASYEQYF. DNA for the CDR3: TGCAGCGCAACGGGACTAGCAAGCTACGAGCAGTACTTC.

This clonotype showed up many times. Germline is not matched at one junction end, which may reflect a read error. This sequence joins TRBV28 and TRBJ2-7, with D perhaps TRBD1 (6 bases). Germline assignment: CDR1 MDHEN and CDR2 SYDVKM. The CDR3 has 12 amino acids. The CDR3 DNA reads as TGTGCCAGCAGTGGCCCGACAGGCAGAAAGAACTTC. This gives the protein CASSGPTGRKNF.

The rearrangement uses TRBV24-1 and TRBJ1-1; 8 bases are a match to TRBD1. V gave up 5 bases and J gave up 3 bases; unmatched junction bases: 4. The CDR3 covers 14 residues. Germline CDR1 and CDR2: KGHDR and SFDVKD. The CDR3 region is CATSGTGTDTEAFF. CDR3 bases: TGTGCCACCAGTGGGACAGGGACAGACACTGAAGCTTTCTTT.

This clonotype was observed many times. The genes are TRBV20-1 and TRBJ2-5; 12 bases are a match to TRBD2. Trimming at V came to 4 bases and at J to 4 bases, leaving 7 bases not matched to a gene. This CDR3 contains 15 residues. Looked up from germline, CDR1 is DFQATT and CDR2 is SNEGSKA (reference sequence). The CDR3 DNA reads TGCAGTGCTAAGACTAGCGGGAGATGGAGAGAGACCCAGTACTTC. Residues: CSAKTSGRWRETQYF.

This chain links TRBV28 with TRBJ1-5; D is uncertain. V gave up 3 bases and J gave up 6 bases, with 12 bases separating them. CDR1 is MDHEN and CDR2 is SYDVKM in the germline V gene. This CDR3 contains 14 residues. CDR3 in DNA: TGTGCCAGCAGTTTTAGGCGAGGTATTCAGCCCCAGCATTTT. It translates to CASSFRRGIQPQHF.

The chain combines TRBV6-5 with TRBJ2-2, with 12 nucleotides matching TRBD2. This CDR3 region has 17 residues. CDR1 MNHEY and CDR2 SVGAGI come from the germline V gene. V shed 4 bases, J shed 1 base, and the junction held 4 bases outside the gene matches. The CDR3 here is CASSSTSGSLNTGELFF. The DNA of the CDR3 is TGTGCCAGCAGTTCGACTAGCGGGAGTCTGAACACCGGGGAGCTGTTTTTT.

There are many counts of this clonotype. The CDR3 DNA reads TGTGCCAGCAGTGACGGGACCATGAAGGGCTACACCTTC. As protein: CASSDGTMKGYTF. V and J are TRBV6-1 and TRBJ1-2, with D perhaps matching TRBD1 (5 bases). The CDR3 totals 13 residues. The V end was cut by 3 bases, the J end by 8 bases, with 13 bases between. Germline lookup yields CDR1 MNHNS and CDR2 SASEGT.

This clonotype was seen at least ten times. This chain connects TRBV7-2 to TRBJ2-7; D perhaps matches TRBD2 (6 bases). The germline CDR1 and CDR2 sequences are SGHTA and FQGNSA. The CDR3 length is 12 residues. Trimming stripped 5 bases from V and 9 bases from J, with 14 bases between. The CDR3 DNA sequence: TGTGCCAGCAGCCCCAAGCGGGCTGTGCAGTACTTC. Its translation: CASSPKRAVQYF.

This clonotype has ten or more counts. The chain recombines TRBV27 with TRBJ2-1; D possibly corresponds to TRBD2 (6 bases). Germline values: CDR1 MNHEY, CDR2 SMNVEV (reference sequence). The CDR3 has 13 amino acids. Trimming stripped 4 bases from V and 12 bases from J, with 16 bases between. The chain's CDR3 is CASSSSPGLAQFF. The CDR3 DNA sequence: TGTGCCAGCAGTTCATCGCCGGGACTCGCGCAGTTCTTC.

As concerns this clonotype: Mismatch with germline at one junction end may stem from a read error. J is TRBJ1-5 and V is TRBV28, with a possible D match to TRBD1 (5 bases). Germline lookup yields CDR1 MDHEN and CDR2 SYDVKM. The CDR3 spans 15 residues. Here the CDR3 DNA reads TGTGCCAGCAGTTTAGACCAGGGTAGCAATCAGCCCCAGCCTTTT. Amino acid sequence: CASSLDQGSNQPQPF. The complete variable domain, with remaining parts taken from reference TRBV28 and TRBJ1-5, reads DVKVTQSSRYLVKRTGEKVFLECVQDMDHENMFWYRQDPGLGLRLIYFSYDVKMKEKGDIPEGYSVSREKKERFSLILESASTNQTSMYLCASSLDQGSNQPQPFGDGTRLSIL.

This sequence joins TRBV30 and TRBJ1-5; D is possibly TRBD1 (6 bases). The germline gives CDR1 GTSNPN, CDR2 SVGIG (reference sequence). The CDR3 extends over 13 amino acids. Trimming pared 4 bases from V and 3 bases from J, leaving 10 bases between. The DNA for the CDR3 is TGTGCCTGGACTCAGGGGAACAATCAGCCCCAGCATTTT. Its protein product is CAWTQGNNQPQHF.

This clonotype was counted at least ten times. This chain connects TRBV24-1 to TRBJ2-5, with 8 bases lining up with TRBD1. The V gene's germline CDR1 is KGHDR and CDR2 SFDVKD. There are 16 residues in the CDR3. The V segment lost 2 bases and the J segment 2 bases; nucleotides outside the gene matches: 6. CDR3 region: CATSDSTGVRQETQYF. In DNA, the CDR3 is TGTGCCACCAGTGATTCGACAGGGGTTCGGCAAGAGACCCAGTACTTC.

This clonotype was detected ten times or more. For the CDR3, the DNA is TGTGCCAGCGGGCCAGGGGGAGGCTACACCTTC. Protein sequence: CASGPGGGYTF. This chain uses TRBV6-1 with TRBJ1-2; TRBD1 agrees at 7 bases. The CDR3 extends over 11 amino acids. Germline V gives CDR1 MNHNS, CDR2 SASEGT. V gave up 8 bases and J gave up 8 bases; unmatched junction bases: 5.

This clonotype was seen repeatedly, ten times or more. The rearrangement uses TRBV25-1 and TRBJ2-7, with D perhaps TRBD1 (6 bases). V was shortened by 4 bases and J by 11 bases, with 12 bases between the two germline ends. CDR1 and CDR2 (germline): MGHDK, SYGVNS. This CDR3 contains 11 residues. CDR3 sequence: CASSVPGHKYF. The CDR3 region has the DNA TGTGCCAGCAGTGTTCCGGGACACAAGTACTTC.

This clonotype was recorded at least ten times. The chain is built from TRBV3-1 and TRBJ1-1; 7 bases agree with TRBD1. The CDR3 sequence is 12 residues long. V was pared by 5 bases and J by 10 bases, with 7 bases of the junction left unmatched. Germline lookup yields CDR1 LGHDT and CDR2 YNNKEL (reference sequence). CDR3: CASSSTGEGAFF. The CDR3 DNA is TGTGCCAGCAGCTCCACAGGGGAGGGAGCTTTCTTT.

Ten or more counts support this clonotype. The chain employs TRBV27 and TRBJ2-3; TRBD2 agrees at 9 bases. Germline CDR1 MNHEY, CDR2 SMNVEV (reference sequence). The CDR3 contains 16 residues. V was pared by 4 bases and J by 1 base, with 6 bases of the junction left unmatched. In nucleotides, the CDR3 is TGTGCCAGCAGTTCCTCGCCTAGCGGGGGCACAGATACGCAGTATTTT. The encoded protein is CASSSSPSGGTDTQYF.

This clonotype was observed many times. The chain uses TRBV6-1 and TRBJ1-2, with D unclear. CDR3 length: 12 amino acids. The germline V gene encodes CDR1 MNHNS and CDR2 SASEGT. The V end lost 1 base, the J end lost 2 bases, and 2 bases lay between the germline ends. CDR3 bases: TGTGCCAGCAGTGAAGGGAACTATGGCTACACCTTC. Its translation: CASSEGNYGYTF.

At least ten counts were recorded for this clonotype. The chain uses TRBV2 and TRBJ1-6, with D possibly TRBD1 on 5 matching bases. V lost 6 bases to trimming and J lost 5 bases, with 14 bases between them. The CDR3 length is 15 residues. Germline CDR1 reads SNHLY; CDR2 reads FYNNEI. The CDR3 loop reads CASSYQGTDNSPLHF. The CDR3, as DNA: TGTGCCAGCAGCTACCAGGGCACCGATAATTCACCCCTCCACTTT.